The 23 T cell receptor beta chains listed next were all sequenced from one sample in a study of post-analysis software for immune sequencing data. Study outcomes and limitations: Patients had higher frequencies than controls of five TRBV segments, including TRBV5-6, TRBV5-1 and TRBV20-1.

Carried by the TCR beta cDNA libraries were unique molecular identifiers. From the PCR reads, TCRdb called clonotypes with MiXCR, one entry per CDR3 protein. The data contain hundreds of thousands of distinct CDR3 sequences, approximately 60% of them singletons. For these receptors, no antigen is known. The specimen sequenced was blood. The origin of the receptors is a girl aged 2-10 years with multiple sclerosis.

This clonotype was found a few times. The junction departs from germline at one end; a sequencing error may be responsible. The V call is TRBV7-7, the J call TRBJ2-7; 7 nucleotides line up with TRBD1. Germline V gives CDR1 SSHAT, CDR2 FNYEAQ (reference sequence). This CDR3 contains 14 residues. In DNA form, the CDR3 reads TGTGCTAGCAGCCCGGACAGGAGTTCCTACGAGCAGTACTTC. Residues: CASSPDRSSYEQYF.

The V call is TRBV29-1, the J call TRBJ2-4, with 9 bases identical to TRBD1. From germline, CDR1 is SQVTM and CDR2 ANQGSEA. The J segment lost 11 bases and the V segment lost 6 bases, leaving 11 bases of the junction unmatched. The CDR3 is 13 amino acids. The DNA for the CDR3 is TGCAGCGTATCCGAGGGGACAGGGATACTTCAGTACTTC. Protein sequence: CSVSEGTGILQYF.

The V and J genes are TRBV7-9 and TRBJ2-1; TRBD2 matches 7 bases. Germline V gene data show CDR1 as SEHNR and CDR2 as FQNEAQ (reference sequence). This CDR3 has 15 amino acids. J was trimmed by 13 bases and V by 5 bases; bases with no gene match: 17. The CDR3 region is CASSPRVLARETQFF. In DNA, the CDR3 is TGTGCCAGCAGCCCCCGGGTACTAGCGCGAGAGACCCAGTTCTTC.

V usage is TRBV29-1 and J usage is TRBJ2-5, with D possibly matching TRBD2 (5 bases). The CDR3 covers 11 residues. The V gene's germline CDR1 is SQVTM and CDR2 ANQGSEA. Trimming left V 4 bases short and J 7 bases short, with 10 bases between. The CDR3 region has the DNA TGCAGCGTTGGAGACGGAGGGACCCAGTACTTC. Protein: CSVGDGGTQYF.

Here the CDR3 reads CASSHPGGKAGTGGTEAFF. The CDR3 DNA reads TGTGCCAGCAGCCACCCGGGTGGGAAAGCCGGGACAGGGGGCACTGAAGCTTTCTTT. The rearrangement links TRBV4-2 to TRBJ1-1, with 11 bases fitting TRBD1. In germline, CDR1 is LGHNA, CDR2 YNFKEQ. The CDR3 has 19 amino acids. Trimming removed 3 bases from V and 4 bases from J; junction bases left unmatched: 16.

The chain links TRBV24-1 to TRBJ1-2, with a weak D call TRBD1 (6 bases). The CDR3 has 18 amino acids. CDR1 is KGHDR and CDR2 is SFDVKD in the germline V gene. V was cut by 3 bases and J by 6 bases, with 25 bases left in between. This CDR3 is CATSDPRQEQAGLDGYTF. The DNA of the CDR3 is TGTGCCACCAGTGATCCTAGACAGGAACAGGCGGGATTGGATGGCTACACCTTC.

DNA of the CDR3: TGCGCCAGCAGCCAAGAAGGGGGGCGCGGGGGCTACCCCAGCACAGATACGCAGTATTTT. Residues: CASSQEGGRGGYPSTDTQYF. The rearrangement links TRBV4-3 to TRBJ2-3; a weak D match, TRBD2 (7 bases). Germline-derived CDR1 and CDR2 are LGHNA and YSLEER. The CDR3 spans 20 residues. The germline V and J ends were trimmed by 0 bases and 0 bases, with 22 bases remaining between them.

This clonotype was observed a few times. J is TRBJ2-7 and V is TRBV20-1; 7 nucleotides agree with TRBD1. Looked up from germline, CDR1 is DFQATT and CDR2 is SNEGSKA (reference sequence). The ends lost 3 bases at V and 3 bases at J; junction bases unmatched: 5. The CDR3 loop spans 13 amino acids. The CDR3 DNA reads TGCAGTGCTAGTGACAGGGTGGGCTACGAGCAGTACTTC. As protein: CSASDRVGYEQYF.

The V call is TRBV11-3, the J call TRBJ2-1; TRBD2 aligns across 8 bases. The CDR3 covers 20 residues. Germline lookup yields CDR1 SGHNT and CDR2 YENEEA. Losses at the gene ends were 0 bases for V and 2 bases for J; bases not matched to a gene: 15. The CDR3 coding sequence is TGTGCCAGCAGCTTAGAGCGGGGGGTCGCAATAAAGTATGCCTACAATGAGCAGTTCTTC. It yields the protein CASSLERGVAIKYAYNEQFF.

V is TRBV7-2 and J is TRBJ1-5, with TRBD1 as a possible D gene (5 bases). Trimming shortened V by 3 bases and J by 0 bases, and 9 bases separated the two germline ends. CDR1 and CDR2 from the germline V gene are SGHTA and FQGNSA. This CDR3 is 15 amino acids long. The chain's CDR3 is CASSLDISSNQPQHF. CDR3 nucleotides: TGTGCCAGCAGCTTGGACATTAGTAGCAATCAGCCCCAGCATTTT.

This chain uses TRBV4-1 with TRBJ2-7; no definite D call. CDR3 length equals 14 residues. Per the germline V gene, CDR1 is MGHRA and CDR2 is YSYEKL. V was trimmed by 0 bases and J by 2 bases, leaving 8 bases between them. The CDR3 protein is CASSQDSGTYEQYF. CDR3 coding DNA: TGCGCCAGCAGCCAAGATTCTGGGACCTACGAGCAGTACTTC.

V gene TRBV3-1 combines with J gene TRBJ2-1; TRBD1 is a possible D gene (5 bases). Germline V gives CDR1 LGHDT, CDR2 YNNKEL (reference sequence). V dropped 1 base and J dropped 5 bases, with 6 bases sitting between them. The CDR3 has 13 amino acids. The CDR3 sequence is CASSQAGNNEQFF. The CDR3 DNA reads TGTGCCAGCAGCCAAGCAGGGAACAATGAGCAGTTCTTC.

The chain couples TRBV20-1 to TRBJ2-1, with D unresolved. Trimming pared 8 bases from V and 0 bases from J, leaving 11 bases between. Looked up from germline, CDR1 is DFQATT and CDR2 is SNEGSKA (reference sequence). The CDR3 has 13 amino acids. Here the CDR3 DNA reads TGCAGTCCCTTTGCTAGCTCCTACAATGAGCAGTTCTTC. This translates into CSPFASSYNEQFF.

DNA of the CDR3: TGTGCCAGCAGCGTGAAGGCGGGCGGCGAGCAGTACTTC. Translated: CASSVKAGGEQYF. The chain employs TRBV7-9 and TRBJ2-7, with TRBD2 as a possible D gene (5 bases). Germline CDR1 SEHNR, CDR2 FQNEAQ (reference sequence). This CDR3 spans 13 amino acids. The ends were cut back, 5 bases at V and 6 bases at J, with 14 bases in the middle.

J is TRBJ2-3 and V is TRBV20-1; D unresolved. CDR3 length equals 15 residues. The V and J ends lost 6 bases and 0 bases respectively, with 16 bases between them. CDR1 is DFQATT, CDR2 SNEGSKA, per germline (reference sequence). In DNA, the CDR3 is TGCAGTGCCAGTAGTGTGGGCCTCAGCACAGATACGCAGTATTTT. Amino acid sequence: CSASSVGLSTDTQYF.

This chain connects TRBV20-1 to TRBJ1-2; TRBD1 is a possible D gene (5 bases). The CDR3 loop spans 13 amino acids. Trimming removed 0 bases at V and 4 bases at J, with 9 bases between. Looked up from germline, CDR1 is DFQATT and CDR2 is SNEGSKA (reference sequence). The CDR3 sequence: CSARDDSLYGYTF. The CDR3 bases are TGCAGTGCTAGAGATGACAGTCTCTATGGCTACACCTTC.

The chain carries TRBV12-3 or TRBV12-4 and TRBJ1-2; D possibly corresponds to TRBD1 (6 bases). V lost 9 bases and J lost 4, with 21 bases in between. The CDR3 runs to 15 residues. CDR3 sequence (DNA): TGTGCCAGTAGCCTTAGGGGGAGAGGGCGCTATGGCTACACCTTC. It specifies CASSLRGRGRYGYTF.

V and J are TRBV6-2 or TRBV6-3 and TRBJ1-6; the D gene is possibly TRBD1 (6 bases). Trimming cost V 7 bases and J 7 bases, with 14 bases left between them. The CDR3 is 14 amino acids. CDR1 MNHEY and CDR2 SVGEGT come from the germline V gene. The CDR3 sequence: CASTLDSENSPLHF. The CDR3, as DNA: TGTGCCAGCACGTTGGACAGTGAAAATTCACCCCTCCACTTT.

The CDR3 is CASSKGKGLAGGPAYNEQFF. In nucleotides, the CDR3 is TGTGCCAGCAGCAAGGGGAAGGGACTAGCGGGGGGCCCGGCCTACAATGAGCAGTTCTTC. The genes are TRBV7-2 and TRBJ2-1; 15 bases are a match to TRBD2. This CDR3 comprises 20 residues. V gave up 5 bases and J gave up 2 bases; unmatched junction bases: 13. Germline V CDR1 and CDR2: SGHTA, FQGNSA.

CDR3 sequence: CASSFPDGYNGYTF. CDR3 nucleotide sequence: TGTGCCAGCAGTTTCCCGGACGGCTATAATGGCTACACCTTC. The chain combines TRBV28 with TRBJ1-2, with no clear D. The length of the CDR3 is 14 residues. Trimming removed 3 bases from V and 6 bases from J, with 14 bases in between. Germline-derived CDR1 and CDR2 are MDHEN and SYDVKM.

This clonotype was detected a few times. The rearrangement links TRBV12-5 to TRBJ2-1; 9 bases match TRBD1. CDR1 is LGHNT and CDR2 is FRNRAP in the germline V gene. CDR3 length: 15 amino acids. J gave up 4 bases and V 6 bases, and 7 bases lay outside the gene matches. CDR3 amino acids: CASGYRDRVYNEQFF. CDR3 coding DNA: TGTGCTAGTGGATACCGGGACAGGGTGTACAATGAGCAGTTCTTC.

The chain has TRBV12-3 or TRBV12-4 and TRBJ2-7; D might be TRBD2 (7 bases). This CDR3 has 14 amino acids. V lost 6 bases and J lost 5, with 17 bases in between. The CDR3 reads CASRTAGTSHEQYF. The CDR3 region has the DNA TGTGCCAGCAGGACAGCGGGGACATCCCACGAGCAGTACTTC.

With respect to this clonotype: A much larger clone differs from this one at a single base, so this may be a read error. The chain links TRBV7-3 to TRBJ2-1, with a tentative D call TRBD2 (6 bases). CDR1 is SGHTA and CDR2 is FQGTGA in the germline V gene. The CDR3 length is 15 residues. The DNA for the CDR3 is TGTGCCGGCAGCTTTTCCGGGAGCACGGGCAATGAGCAGTTCTTC. Translating gives CAGSFSGSTGNEQFF.